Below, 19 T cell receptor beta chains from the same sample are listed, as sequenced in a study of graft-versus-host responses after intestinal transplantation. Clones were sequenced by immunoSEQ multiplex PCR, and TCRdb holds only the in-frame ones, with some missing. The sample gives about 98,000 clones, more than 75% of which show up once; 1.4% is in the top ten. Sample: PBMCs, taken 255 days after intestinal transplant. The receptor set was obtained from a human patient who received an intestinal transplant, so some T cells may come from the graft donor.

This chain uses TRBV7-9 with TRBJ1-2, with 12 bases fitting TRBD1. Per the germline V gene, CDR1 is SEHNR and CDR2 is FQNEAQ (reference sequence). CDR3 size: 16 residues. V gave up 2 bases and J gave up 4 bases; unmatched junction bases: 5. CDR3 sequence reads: CASSLTGTGGVYGYTF. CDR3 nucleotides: TGTGCCAGCAGCTTAACCGGGACAGGGGGCGTCTATGGCTACACCTTC.

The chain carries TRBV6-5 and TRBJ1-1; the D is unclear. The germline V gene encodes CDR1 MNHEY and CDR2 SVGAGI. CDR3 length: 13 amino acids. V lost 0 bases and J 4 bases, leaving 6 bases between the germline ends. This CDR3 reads CASSYSVSTEAFF. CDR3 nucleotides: TGTGCCAGCAGTTACTCCGTATCCACTGAAGCTTTCTTT.

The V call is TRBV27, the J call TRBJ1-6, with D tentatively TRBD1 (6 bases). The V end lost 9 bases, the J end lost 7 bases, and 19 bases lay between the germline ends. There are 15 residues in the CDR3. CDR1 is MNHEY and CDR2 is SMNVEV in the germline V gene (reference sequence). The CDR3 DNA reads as TGTGCCAGAATTAACAGGGATGTGGGAAATTCACCCCTCCACTTT. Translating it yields CARINRDVGNSPLHF.

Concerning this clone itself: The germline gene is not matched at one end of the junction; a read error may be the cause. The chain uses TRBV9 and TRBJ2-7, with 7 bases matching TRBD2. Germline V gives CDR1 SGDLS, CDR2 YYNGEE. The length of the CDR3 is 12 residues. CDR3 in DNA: TGTGTCAGCGGGACTGGAATTTACGAGCAGTACTTC. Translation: CVSGTGIYEQYF.

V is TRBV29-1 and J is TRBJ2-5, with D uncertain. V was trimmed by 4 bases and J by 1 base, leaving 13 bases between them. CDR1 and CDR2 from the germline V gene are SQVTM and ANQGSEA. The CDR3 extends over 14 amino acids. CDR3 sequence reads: CSVGLERVQETQYF. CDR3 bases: TGCAGCGTTGGTTTGGAAAGGGTCCAAGAGACCCAGTACTTC.

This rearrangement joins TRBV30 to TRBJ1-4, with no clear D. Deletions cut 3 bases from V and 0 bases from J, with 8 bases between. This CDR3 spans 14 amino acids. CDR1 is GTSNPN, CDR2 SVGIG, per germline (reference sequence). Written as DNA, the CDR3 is TGTGCCTGGAGCTCAGGAGCAACTAATGAAAAACTGTTTTTT. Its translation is CAWSSGATNEKLFF. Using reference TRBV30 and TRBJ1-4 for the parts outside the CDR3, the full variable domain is SQTIHQWPATLVQPVGSPLSLECTVEGTSNPNLYWYRQAAGRGLQLLFYSVGIGQISSEVPQNLSASRPQDRQFILSSKKLLLSDSGFYLCAWSSGATNEKLFFGSGTQLSVL.

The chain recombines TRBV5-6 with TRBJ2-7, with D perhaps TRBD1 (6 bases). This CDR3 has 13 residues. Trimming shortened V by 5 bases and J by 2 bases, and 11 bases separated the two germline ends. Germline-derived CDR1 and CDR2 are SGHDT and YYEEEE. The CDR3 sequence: CASRVAGAYEQYF. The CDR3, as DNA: TGTGCCAGCAGGGTCGCAGGGGCCTACGAGCAGTACTTC.

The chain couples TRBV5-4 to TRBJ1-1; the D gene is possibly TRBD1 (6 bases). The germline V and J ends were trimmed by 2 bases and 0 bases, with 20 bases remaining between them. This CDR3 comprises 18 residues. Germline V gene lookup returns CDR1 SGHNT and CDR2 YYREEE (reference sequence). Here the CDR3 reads CASSLPSLRGRMNTEAFF. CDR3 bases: TGTGCCAGCAGCTTACCAAGCCTCAGGGGACGGATGAACACTGAAGCTTTCTTT.

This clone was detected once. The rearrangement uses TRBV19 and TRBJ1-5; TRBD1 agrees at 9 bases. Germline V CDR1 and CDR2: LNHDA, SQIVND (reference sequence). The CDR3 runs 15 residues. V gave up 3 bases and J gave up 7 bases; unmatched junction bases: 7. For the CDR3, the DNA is TGTGCCAGTAGTATCACAGGGGGCGGATACCAGCCCCAGCATTTT. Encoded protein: CASSITGGGYQPQHF.

The CDR3 is CASSLSGRARDEQFF. DNA for the CDR3: TGTGCCAGCAGTTTGTCCGGGAGGGCCAGGGATGAGCAGTTCTTC. The chain combines TRBV28 with TRBJ2-1, with 8 bases identical to TRBD2. V shed 3 bases, J shed 8 bases, and the junction held 9 bases outside the gene matches. There are 15 residues in the CDR3. Germline V gene data show CDR1 as MDHEN and CDR2 as SYDVKM.

In DNA, the CDR3 is TGTGCCAGCAGTTTGAGGGGCGTCGGAAAACTGTTTTTT. Its translation is CASSLRGVGKLFF. This chain uses TRBV27 with TRBJ1-4, with D possibly matching TRBD1 (5 bases). CDR3 size: 13 residues. Germline loops: CDR1 MNHEY, CDR2 SMNVEV (reference sequence). Trimming pared 3 bases from V and 10 bases from J, leaving 12 bases between.

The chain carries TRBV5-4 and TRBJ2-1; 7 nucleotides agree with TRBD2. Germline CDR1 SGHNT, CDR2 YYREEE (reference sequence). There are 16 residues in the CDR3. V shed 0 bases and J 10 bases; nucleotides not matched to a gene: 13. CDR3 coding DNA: TGTGCCAGCAGCTTGGAGACTGGGACTAACGGAAGGGAGCAGTTCTTC. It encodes CASSLETGTNGREQFF.

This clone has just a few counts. The CDR3 here is CASSLSGGFADTQYF. CDR3 sequence (DNA): TGTGCCAGCAGCTTGTCGGGAGGTTTTGCAGATACGCAGTATTTT. V and J are TRBV5-4 and TRBJ2-3; 7 nucleotides match TRBD2. This CDR3 region has 15 residues. The trim removed 1 base at V and 4 bases at J, leaving 6 bases unmatched. The germline V gene has CDR1 SGHNT and CDR2 YYREEE (reference sequence).

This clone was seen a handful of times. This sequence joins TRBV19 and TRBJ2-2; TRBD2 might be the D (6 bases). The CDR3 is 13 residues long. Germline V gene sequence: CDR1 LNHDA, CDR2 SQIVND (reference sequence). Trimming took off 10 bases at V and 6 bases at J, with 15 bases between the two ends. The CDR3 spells CATLAREAGELFF. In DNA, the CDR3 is TGTGCCACCCTCGCGAGGGAGGCCGGGGAGCTGTTTTTT.

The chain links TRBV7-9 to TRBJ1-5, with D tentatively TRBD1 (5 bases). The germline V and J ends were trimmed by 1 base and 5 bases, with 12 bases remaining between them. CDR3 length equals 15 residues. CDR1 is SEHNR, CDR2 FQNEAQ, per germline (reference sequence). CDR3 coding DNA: TGTGCCAGCAGCTTAGAACAGGAGCAAGATCAGCCCCAGCATTTT. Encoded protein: CASSLEQEQDQPQHF.

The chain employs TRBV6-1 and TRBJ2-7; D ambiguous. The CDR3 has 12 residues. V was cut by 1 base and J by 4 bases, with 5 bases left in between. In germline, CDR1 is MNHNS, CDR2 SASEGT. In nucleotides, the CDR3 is TGTGCCAGCAGTGAAGTGGGGTACGAGCAGTACTTC. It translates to CASSEVGYEQYF.

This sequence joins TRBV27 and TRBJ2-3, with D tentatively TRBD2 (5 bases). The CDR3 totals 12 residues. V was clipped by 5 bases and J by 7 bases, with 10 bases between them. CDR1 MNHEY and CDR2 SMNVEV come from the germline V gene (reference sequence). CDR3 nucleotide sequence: TGTGCCAGCAGTGTCGACGGGAATACGCAGTATTTT. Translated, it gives CASSVDGNTQYF.

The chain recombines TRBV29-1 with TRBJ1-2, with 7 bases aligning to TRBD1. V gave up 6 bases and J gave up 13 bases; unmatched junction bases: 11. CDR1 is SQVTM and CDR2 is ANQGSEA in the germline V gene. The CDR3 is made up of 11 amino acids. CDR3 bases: TGCAGCGTAACCAATAAGGGGGCCGCCACCTTC. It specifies CSVTNKGAATF.

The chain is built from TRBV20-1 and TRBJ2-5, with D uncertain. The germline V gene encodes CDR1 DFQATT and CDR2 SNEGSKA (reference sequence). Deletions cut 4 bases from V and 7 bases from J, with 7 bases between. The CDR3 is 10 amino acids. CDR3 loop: CSATYVTQYF. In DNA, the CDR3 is TGCAGTGCTACATATGTGACCCAGTACTTC.